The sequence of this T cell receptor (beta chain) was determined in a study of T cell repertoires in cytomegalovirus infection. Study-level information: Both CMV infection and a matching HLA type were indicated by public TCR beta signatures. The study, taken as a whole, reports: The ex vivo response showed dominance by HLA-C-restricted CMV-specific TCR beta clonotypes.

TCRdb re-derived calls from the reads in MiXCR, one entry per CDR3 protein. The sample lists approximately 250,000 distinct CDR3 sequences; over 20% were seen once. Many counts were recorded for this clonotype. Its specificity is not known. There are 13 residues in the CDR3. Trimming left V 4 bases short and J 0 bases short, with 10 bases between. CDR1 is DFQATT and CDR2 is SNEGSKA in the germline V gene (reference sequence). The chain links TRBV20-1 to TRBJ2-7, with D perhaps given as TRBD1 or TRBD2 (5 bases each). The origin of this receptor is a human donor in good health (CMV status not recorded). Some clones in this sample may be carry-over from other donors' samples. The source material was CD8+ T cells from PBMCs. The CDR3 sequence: CSAKGTASYEQYF. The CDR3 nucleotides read TGCAGTGCTAAAGGGACGGCCTCCTACGAGCAGTACTTC.